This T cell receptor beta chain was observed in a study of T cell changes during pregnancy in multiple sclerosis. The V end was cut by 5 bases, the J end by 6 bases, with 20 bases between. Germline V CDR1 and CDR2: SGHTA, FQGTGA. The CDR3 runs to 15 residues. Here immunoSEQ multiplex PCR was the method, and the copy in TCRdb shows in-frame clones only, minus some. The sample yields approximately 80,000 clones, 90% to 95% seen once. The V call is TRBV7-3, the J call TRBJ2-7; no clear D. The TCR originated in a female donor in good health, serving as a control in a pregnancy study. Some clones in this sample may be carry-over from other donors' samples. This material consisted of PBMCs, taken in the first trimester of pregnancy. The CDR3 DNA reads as TGTGCCAGCAGCCCCTACGCTTCCATAGTGAGCGAGCAGTACTTC. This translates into CASSPYASIVSEQYF.